The 31 T cell receptor beta chains below come from one sample, sequenced in a study of Ad26.COV2.S vaccination and SARS-CoV-2 variants. The treatment denotes: approximately 18 received Ad26.COV2.S at low or high dose, single or two shots; about 5 received placebo; per-sample allocation not given. The samples were gathered on day 63 after the first injection of vaccine or placebo. The repertoire was sequenced with immunoSEQ multiplex PCR; TCRdb's copy has only in-frame clones and lacks some. The sample consists of about 500,000 clones, 80% to 90% of them appearing once. The material sequenced was peripheral blood, taken in a trial of Ad26.COV2.S vaccine versus placebo. The receptors originated from a person aged 18-65 years who received the Ad26.COV2.S COVID-19 vaccine or a placebo.

CDR3 in DNA: TGTGCCAGCAGCCCAAGGGAGCAGGGAATGGGCACAGATACGCAGTATTTT. Translated: CASSPREQGMGTDTQYF. The genes are TRBV3-1 (or the pseudogene TRBV3-2) and TRBJ2-3; D may match TRBD1 or TRBD2 (5 bases each). Trimming pared 4 bases from V and 1 base from J, leaving 18 bases between. CDR3 length: 17 amino acids. CDR1 LGHDT and CDR2 YNNKEL come from the germline V gene (reference sequence).

This chain joins TRBV5-1 and TRBJ2-7; D is undetermined. Trimming left V 4 bases short and J 1 base short, with 9 bases between. The CDR3 sequence is 13 residues long. Germline assignment: CDR1 SGHRS and CDR2 YFSETQ. CDR3 in DNA: TGCGCCAGCAGCCAGTTTGGGTCCTACGAGCAGTACTTC. It yields the protein CASSQFGSYEQYF. The variable domain in full, completed from reference TRBV5-1 and TRBJ2-7, reads KAGVTQTPRYLIKTRGQQVTLSCSPISGHRSVSWYQQTPGQGLQFLFEYFSETQRNKGNFPGRFSGRQFSNSRSEMNVSTLELGDSALYLCASSQFGSYEQYFGPGTRLTVT.

V gene TRBV28 combines with J gene TRBJ2-7, with D possibly being TRBD1 (6 bases). Looked up from germline, CDR1 is MDHEN and CDR2 is SYDVKM. The V end was cut by 7 bases, the J end by 6 bases, with 16 bases between. This CDR3 contains 13 residues. Here the CDR3 reads CASTRTVPAEQYF. In nucleotides, the CDR3 is TGTGCCAGCACCAGGACAGTCCCTGCCGAGCAGTACTTC.

This chain joins TRBV6-2 or TRBV6-3 and TRBJ2-3; possibly TRBD1 for D (5 bases). CDR3 length: 11 amino acids. V was pared by 5 bases and J by 7 bases, with 7 bases between. Germline loops: CDR1 MNHEY, CDR2 SVGEGT. The CDR3 DNA sequence: TGTGCCAGCAGTCAGGGATATACGCAGTATTTT. Translated, it gives CASSQGYTQYF.

The chain links TRBV3-1 (or the pseudogene TRBV3-2) to TRBJ2-2; 10 bases agree with TRBD2. CDR3 length: 16 amino acids. With 2 bases clipped from V and 8 bases from J, the junction kept 8 bases outside the gene matches. CDR1 and CDR2 (germline): LGHDT, YNNKEL (reference sequence). The CDR3 loop reads CASSQRASGRIGELFF. The CDR3, as DNA: TGTGCCAGCAGCCAAAGGGCTAGCGGGAGAATTGGGGAGCTGTTTTTT.

With regard to this clone: Different DNA sequences within this sample yield the same CDR3. This CDR3 reads CASSTSGYEQYF. CDR3 in DNA: TGTGCCAGCAGTACTAGCGGATACGAGCAGTACTTC. The chain is built from TRBV28 and TRBJ2-7, with TRBD2 matching 8 bases. This CDR3 is built from 12 residues. CDR1 and CDR2 from the germline V gene are MDHEN and SYDVKM. Trimming removed 5 bases from V and 4 bases from J; junction bases left unmatched: 1. Full variable domain (remainder filled in from reference TRBV28 and TRBJ2-7): DVKVTQSSRYLVKRTGEKVFLECVQDMDHENMFWYRQDPGLGLRLIYFSYDVKMKEKGDIPEGYSVSREKKERFSLILESASTNQTSMYLCASSTSGYEQYFGPGTRLTVT.

The J gene is TRBJ2-2, the V gene TRBV6-1; D tentatively fits TRBD1 or TRBD2 (7 bases each). The CDR3 sequence is 21 residues long. V lost 0 bases and J lost 7, with 30 bases in between. CDR1 and CDR2 (germline): MNHNS, SASEGT. DNA of the CDR3: TGTGCCAGCAGTGAAGCGGGTTGGGGGACAGCGGGGCCCCTCCTAGTCGGGGAGCTGTTTTTT. It codes for CASSEAGWGTAGPLLVGELFF.

This chain joins TRBV27 and TRBJ2-1; D is possibly TRBD2 (13 bases). Germline CDR1 reads MNHEY; CDR2 reads SMNVEV (reference sequence). The CDR3 totals 23 residues. The V gene lost 8 bases and the J gene lost 2 bases, with 40 bases spanning the gap. This CDR3 is CASRWEGQGARGTSGTAYNEQFF. In DNA, the CDR3 is TGTGCCAGCCGCTGGGAGGGACAGGGGGCTCGCGGGACTAGCGGGACCGCCTACAATGAGCAGTTCTTC.

This clone was seen only once. CDR3 loop: CASSLPWGDSLMLPNTEAFF. The CDR3, as DNA: TGTGCCAGCAGCTTACCATGGGGGGACAGCCTAATGCTACCGAACACTGAAGCTTTCTTT. The chain uses TRBV12-1 and TRBJ1-1; the D call of TRBD1 is as the table states it, not checked on the DNA. TRBV12-1 corresponds to a pseudogene. The CDR3 consists of 20 residues.

V usage is TRBV4-3 and J usage is TRBJ1-1, with D hard to call. V lost 0 bases to trimming and J lost 0 bases, with 14 bases between them. CDR1 is LGHNA, CDR2 YSLEER, per germline. The CDR3 sequence is 17 residues long. Here the CDR3 reads CASSQDARSTLNTEAFF. For the CDR3, the DNA is TGCGCCAGCAGCCAAGATGCCCGGTCTACCTTGAACACTGAAGCTTTCTTT.

The chain carries TRBV19 and TRBJ1-5; 7 positions agree with TRBD1. V shed 5 bases, J shed 6 bases, and the junction held 4 bases outside the gene matches. The CDR3 contains 13 residues. In germline, CDR1 is LNHDA, CDR2 SQIVND (reference sequence). The CDR3 nucleotides are TGTGCCAGTAGTTCACAGGGGACTCAGCCCCAGCATTTT. Protein: CASSSQGTQPQHF.

The rearrangement links TRBV6-5 to TRBJ1-3, with unresolved D. The CDR3 totals 11 residues. Germline V gene data show CDR1 as MNHEY and CDR2 as SVGAGI. The germline V and J ends were trimmed by 7 bases and 4 bases, with 5 bases remaining between them. The CDR3 DNA is TGTGCCAGCACTCAGGGAAACACCATATATTTT. Translated, it gives CASTQGNTIYF.

This clone was seen only a few times. The J gene is TRBJ1-5, the V gene TRBV28; D is possibly TRBD1 (5 bases). The CDR3 covers 17 residues. Trimming removed 5 bases from V and 3 bases from J, with 20 bases in between. Germline V CDR1 and CDR2: MDHEN, SYDVKM. The CDR3 is CASSTVGAGTYNQPQHF. As DNA, the CDR3 is TGTGCCAGCAGTACGGTCGGGGCAGGGACTTACAATCAGCCCCAGCATTTT.

The chain carries TRBV11-1 and TRBJ2-1, with 12 bases matching TRBD2. V lost 0 bases and J lost 6; bases outside the gene matches: 6. In germline, CDR1 is SGHAT, CDR2 FQDESV (reference sequence). CDR3 length equals 17 residues. The CDR3 DNA is TGTGCCAGCAGCTTAGCATCGGGACTAGCGGGTGTCAATGAGCAGTTCTTC. Its protein is CASSLASGLAGVNEQFF.

This chain uses TRBV19 with TRBJ2-1; D might be TRBD2 (6 bases). Looked up from germline, CDR1 is LNHDA and CDR2 is SQIVND (reference sequence). The CDR3 contains 15 residues. Trimming took 6 bases from V and 2 from J, leaving 14 bases between them. The CDR3 nucleotides read TGTGCCAGTAGCAAAGGAGGGGTCACCTACAATGAGCAGTTCTTC. It yields the protein CASSKGGVTYNEQFF.

The chain joins TRBV4-2 to TRBJ2-2; D possibly corresponds to TRBD2 (6 bases). V shed 0 bases and J shed 5 bases, with 13 bases lying between them. CDR1 and CDR2 from the germline V gene are LGHNA and YNFKEQ. The CDR3 is made up of 16 amino acids. The CDR3 reads CASSQDRFGGTGELFF. CDR3 coding DNA: TGTGCCAGCAGCCAAGATCGCTTCGGAGGGACCGGGGAGCTGTTTTTT.

This rearrangement joins TRBV28 to TRBJ1-6; D unresolved. V was pared by 2 bases and J by 9 bases, with 8 bases between. CDR3 size: 13 residues. The germline CDR1 and CDR2 sequences are MDHEN and SYDVKM. CDR3 loop: CASSLDGISPLHF. The CDR3 coding sequence is TGTGCCAGCAGTTTAGACGGTATTTCACCCCTCCACTTT. Using reference TRBV28 and TRBJ1-6 for the parts outside the CDR3, the full variable domain is DVKVTQSSRYLVKRTGEKVFLECVQDMDHENMFWYRQDPGLGLRLIYFSYDVKMKEKGDIPEGYSVSREKKERFSLILESASTNQTSMYLCASSLDGISPLHFGNGTRLTVT.

This clone was observed a single time. The chain recombines TRBV4-2 with TRBJ1-6; D is ambiguous. Germline V lookup: CDR1 LGHNA, CDR2 YNFKEQ. The CDR3 runs to 14 residues. The V end was cut by 3 bases, the J end by 7 bases, with 10 bases between. CDR3 loop: CASSHPGENSPLHF. As DNA, the CDR3 is TGTGCCAGCAGCCACCCGGGTGAAAATTCACCCCTCCACTTT.

The chain joins TRBV11-2 to TRBJ1-4, with 9 bases identical to TRBD1. Per germline, CDR1 SGHAT and CDR2 FQNNGV. The CDR3 sequence is 16 residues long. V was clipped by 2 bases and J by 7 bases; unmatched bases: 8. This CDR3 is CASSLQTGGVTEKLFF. The CDR3, as DNA: TGTGCCAGCAGCTTACAAACAGGGGGCGTCACTGAAAAACTGTTTTTT.

The count of this clone is one. This rearrangement joins TRBV19 to TRBJ2-5; 7 bases align to TRBD2. This CDR3 region has 14 residues. Trimming at V came to 3 bases and at J to 5 bases, leaving 6 bases not matched to a gene. Germline V gene data show CDR1 as LNHDA and CDR2 as SQIVND (reference sequence). The CDR3 region has the DNA TGTGCCAGTAGTATCGCGGGGGTCGGGGAGACCCAGTACTTC. Translating it yields CASSIAGVGETQYF.

The rearrangement uses TRBV9 and TRBJ1-3; D unresolved. There are 16 residues in the CDR3. The V and J ends lost 4 bases and 4 bases respectively, with 18 bases between them. The germline gives CDR1 SGDLS, CDR2 YYNGEE. The CDR3 loop is CASSPLPALGGNTIYF. CDR3 DNA sequence: TGTGCCAGCAGCCCTCTACCGGCCCTAGGGGGAAACACCATATATTTT.

Comments on this clone: At one of its ends the junction is not consistent with the germline gene, which may arise from a read error. The chain joins TRBV7-7 to TRBJ2-7; D might be TRBD2 (5 bases). This CDR3 is 15 amino acids long. CDR1 is SSHAT, CDR2 FNYEAQ, per germline (reference sequence). The CDR3 sequence: CASSLYEGSSYEQYF. The CDR3 DNA follows: TGTGCTAGCAGCTTATACGAGGGAAGCTCCTACGAGCAGTACTTC.

V is TRBV28 and J is TRBJ1-4; weak D call: TRBD1 (5 bases). This CDR3 spans 14 amino acids. Germline values: CDR1 MDHEN, CDR2 SYDVKM. The germline V and J ends were trimmed by 6 bases and 4 bases, with 12 bases remaining between them. The CDR3 sequence is CASSSGGINEKLFF. CDR3 sequence (DNA): TGTGCCAGCAGCTCGGGGGGGATTAATGAAAAACTGTTTTTT.

The V and J genes are TRBV11-2 and TRBJ2-5, with D tentatively TRBD1 (6 bases). This CDR3 comprises 16 residues. With 5 bases removed from V and 0 bases from J, the gap between germline ends came to 16 bases. Germline loops: CDR1 SGHAT, CDR2 FQNNGV. The CDR3 DNA follows: TGTGCCAGCAGCCCAACCGGACAGTTGTACCAAGAGACCCAGTACTTC. Encoded protein: CASSPTGQLYQETQYF.

The CDR3 DNA reads TGTGCCAGCTCCCTCGGGAGGGCCGAGACAGATACGCAGTATTTT. As protein: CASSLGRAETDTQYF. The gene calls are TRBV18 and TRBJ2-3, with 8 bases identical to TRBD2. Germline CDR1 reads KGHSH; CDR2 reads LQKENI. This CDR3 contains 15 residues. V shed 6 bases, J shed 3 bases, and the junction held 8 bases outside the gene matches.

CDR3 nucleotides: TGTGCCAGCAGCCCCCAGGACTCTTTTCAGCCCCAGCATTTT. This encodes CASSPQDSFQPQHF. The chain employs TRBV9 and TRBJ1-5; D uncertain. Trimming stripped 4 bases from V and 6 bases from J, with 14 bases between. Per the germline V gene, CDR1 is SGDLS and CDR2 is YYNGEE. The CDR3 sequence is 14 residues long.

The rearrangement links TRBV13 to TRBJ2-7, with a possible D match to TRBD1 (9 bases). Germline V gene lookup returns CDR1 PRHDT and CDR2 FYEKMQ (reference sequence). The V gene lost 5 bases and the J gene lost 5 bases, with 22 bases spanning the gap. The CDR3 has 16 residues. This CDR3 reads CASSPPGGTGSNEQYF. CDR3 DNA sequence: TGTGCCAGCAGCCCACCGGGAGGGACAGGGTCAAACGAGCAGTACTTC.

The genes are TRBV5-1 and TRBJ1-1; tentative D call: TRBD1 (5 bases). V lost 0 bases, J lost 6 bases, and 15 bases lay in between. Germline V gene sequence: CDR1 SGHRS, CDR2 YFSETQ. This CDR3 has 15 residues. In nucleotides, the CDR3 is TGCGCCAGCAGCTTGGCAGGGCCGGCCCTCGCTGAAGCTTTCTTT. This gives the protein CASSLAGPALAEAFF.

The chain recombines TRBV14 with TRBJ2-7, with 7 positions matching TRBD1. CDR3 size: 15 residues. Germline-derived CDR1 and CDR2 are SGHDN and FVKESK. The junction had 7 bases not matched to a gene; V was cut back by 5 bases and J by 0 bases. This chain's CDR3 is CASSLDDRASYEQYF. The CDR3, as DNA: TGTGCCAGCAGCTTAGACGACAGGGCCTCCTACGAGCAGTACTTC. Variable domain in full (rest from reference TRBV14 and TRBJ2-7): EAGVTQFPSHSVIEKGQTVTLRCDPISGHDNLYWYRRVMGKEIKFLLHFVKESKQDESGMPNNRFLAERTGGTYSTLKVQPAELEDSGVYFCASSLDDRASYEQYFGPGTRLTVT.

The rearrangement links TRBV24-1 to TRBJ1-2, with D possibly being TRBD1 (5 bases). The CDR3 totals 12 residues. Germline values: CDR1 KGHDR, CDR2 SFDVKD. Trimming pared 6 bases from V and 5 bases from J, leaving 9 bases between. CDR3 nucleotides: TGTGCCACCAGTTCAGGGACGTATGGCTACACCTTC. Protein sequence: CATSSGTYGYTF.

The rearrangement joins TRBV10-1 to TRBJ2-7; 8 bases map to TRBD1. The CDR3 runs to 14 residues. After removal of 1 base from V and 5 bases from J, the junction contained 4 bases not matched to a gene. Germline CDR1 is WNHNN and CDR2 is SYGVQD (reference sequence). The CDR3 loop reads CASSEWTGNHEQYF. CDR3 nucleotides: TGCGCCAGCAGTGAGTGGACAGGGAACCACGAGCAGTACTTC.